Each of the 11 T cell receptor delta chains below was sequenced from the same sample in a study of gammadelta T cells in human blood. TCRdb re-identified clones in the RT-PCR reads via CATT. Here the sample spans about 1,100 delta-chain clones, under 25% being singletons. Sequenced: non-Vgamma9Vdelta2 gamma-delta T cells from infant blood. These TCRs come from a human donor.

This clone is termed medium-sized. V is TRDV1 and J is TRDJ1; 9 bases are a match to TRDD3. V lost 2 bases, J lost 0 bases, and 10 bases stayed unmatched. This CDR3 contains 18 residues. Germline-derived CDR1 and CDR2 are TSWWSYY and QGS. The CDR3 DNA reads as TGTGCTCTTGGGGAAATCTTAGCCTGGGGGATGAACACCGATAAACTCATCTTT. Its protein product is CALGEILAWGMNTDKLIF.

By share, this clone ranks as medium-sized (0.01 to 0.1%). This sequence joins TRDV1 and TRDJ1; TRDD3 aligns across 13 bases. With 1 base clipped from V and 0 bases from J, the junction kept 23 bases outside the gene matches. From germline, CDR1 is TSWWSYY and CDR2 QGS. This CDR3 region has 24 residues. CDR3 in amino acids: CALGEQLYSGTNWGIRQYTDKLIF. The CDR3 nucleotides are TGTGCTCTTGGGGAACAACTATATTCCGGAACTAACTGGGGGATACGGCAGTACACCGATAAACTCATCTTT.

Notes on this clone: With a much larger clone just one base away, this may be a read error. V gene TRDV1 combines with J gene TRDJ1, with TRDD2 as a possible D gene (6 bases). The V end lost 7 bases, the J end lost 8 bases, and 20 bases lay between the germline ends. Germline V gene data show CDR1 as TSWWSYY and CDR2 as QGS. This CDR3 spans 14 amino acids. The CDR3, as DNA: TGTGCTCTTGTGGACTACCTTCCACGATCCAAACTCATCTTT. This encodes CALVDYLPRSKLIF.

V and J are TRDV1 and TRDJ1, with 10 bases matching TRDD3. Germline lookup yields CDR1 TSWWSYY and CDR2 QGS. CDR3 length: 24 residues. V dropped 1 base and J dropped 0; count of bases not matched to a gene: 26. The CDR3 loop reads CALGEPHPPPSPYWGISYTDKLIF. The CDR3 DNA reads as TGTGCTCTTGGGGAACCCCATCCCCCCCCTTCCCCGTACTGGGGGATTTCGTACACCGATAAACTCATCTTT.

The V and J genes are TRDV1 and TRDJ3, with 8 bases matching TRDD3. The CDR3 sequence is 19 residues long. J was trimmed by 0 bases and V by 1 base; bases with no gene match: 5. Germline CDR1 and CDR2: TSWWSYY and QGS. CDR3 coding DNA: TGTGCTCTTGGGGAACCTGGGGGACCTAGCTCCTGGGACACCCGACAGATGTTTTTC. Translation gives CALGEPGGPSSWDTRQMFF.

Regarding this clone: A clone one base away is much larger, so this may be a read error. V usage is TRDV1 and J usage is TRDJ1; D might be TRDD3 (6 bases). The CDR3 loop spans 16 amino acids. Germline loops: CDR1 TSWWSYY, CDR2 QGS. V was pared by 3 bases and J by 4 bases, with 18 bases between. The CDR3 protein is CALGEPHGGAIDKLIF. In DNA form, the CDR3 reads TGTGCTCTTGGGGAGCCCCATGGGGGGGCCATCGATAAACTCATCTTT.

This clone is large. This sequence joins TRDV1 and TRDJ1; 9 nucleotides line up with TRDD2. Germline lookup yields CDR1 TSWWSYY and CDR2 QGS. The CDR3 runs 20 residues. Trimming took 0 bases from V and 1 from J; bases not matched to a gene: 15. For the CDR3, the DNA is TGTGCTCTTGGGGAACTCCTTCCTACGTACTGGGGATATCCCACCGATAAACTCATCTTT. It codes for CALGELLPTYWGYPTDKLIF.

In its sample, this clone is large. V is TRDV1 and J is TRDJ1; D gene unclear. Trimming took off 6 bases at V and 0 bases at J, with 35 bases between the two ends. This CDR3 comprises 22 residues. Germline CDR1 TSWWSYY, CDR2 QGS. CDR3 sequence: CALGQKELLGFTVGSYTDKLIF. CDR3 bases: TGTGCTCTTGGCCAGAAGGAGCTGTTAGGTTTCACTGTAGGTTCGTACACCGATAAACTCATCTTT.

This clone is labeled as large. The rearrangement links TRDV1 to TRDJ1; D may be TRDD2 (8 bases). This CDR3 has 23 amino acids. The germline V gene encodes CDR1 TSWWSYY and CDR2 QGS. Deletions cut 1 base from V and 0 bases from J, with 33 bases between. This CDR3 is CALGERASYRTWGFRRYTDKLIF. The CDR3 nucleotides are TGTGCTCTTGGGGAACGTGCTTCCTACCGGACCTGGGGGTTTAGACGGTACACCGATAAACTCATCTTT.

In its sample, this clone is medium-sized. The chain recombines TRDV2 with TRDJ3, with D maybe TRDD3 (7 bases). Trimming shortened V by 0 bases and J by 0 bases, and 29 bases separated the two germline ends. This CDR3 spans 24 amino acids. CDR1 GEAIGNYY and CDR2 EKD come from the germline V gene. CDR3: CACDTVLLPPTGDFASWDTRQMFF. CDR3 coding DNA: TGTGCCTGTGACACCGTTCTACTTCCTCCTACTGGGGACTTCGCCTCCTGGGACACCCGACAGATGTTTTTC.

As concerns this clone: A much larger clone lies a single base off, so this may be a read error. The identical CDR3 is also encoded by other nucleotide sequences in the sample. The J gene is TRDJ4, the V gene TRDV1, with D tentatively TRDD2 (6 bases). The germline CDR1 and CDR2 sequences are TSWWSYY and QGS. This CDR3 is built from 27 residues. V dropped 0 bases and J dropped 8 bases, with 55 bases sitting between them. CDR3 DNA: TGTGCTCTTGGGGAACTGTTTCAAACCAAGTTTATTCCTAAAAGAACTTATGGGCTAAGACACACTAGGACACTGATCTTT. Encoded protein: CALGELFQTKFIPKRTYGLRHTRTLIF.